Shown below are 11 T cell receptor beta chains from a single sample sequenced in a study of T cells in Graves' hyperthyroidism and ophthalmopathy. Amplified TCR beta CDR3 regions derived from RNA transcripts. HTBI primers were used for first-round RT-PCR of the TCR CDR3. TCRdb redid the calling of the multiplex PCR reads with MiXCR, one entry per CDR3 protein. This sample carries about 560,000 distinct CDR3 sequences, 15% to 20% of them seen once, and the ten largest clones take approximately 20%. Sequencing was performed on blood. The receptors originated from a woman aged 18-35 years with Graves' hyperthyroidism.

A note on this clonotype: A much larger clone sits a single nucleotide away, making a read error possible. The genes are TRBV6-2 or TRBV6-3 and TRBJ1-4; D is perhaps TRBD1 (5 bases). The CDR3 totals 14 residues. V was cut by 5 bases and J by 4 bases, with 11 bases left in between. Germline CDR1 is MNHEY and CDR2 is SVGEGT. CDR3 bases: TGTGCCAGCAGTGCGGGACGGATTAATGAAAAACTGTTTTTT. Protein sequence: CASSAGRINEKLFF.

On this clonotype: A read error may explain this, as a much larger clone is one base away. The chain combines TRBV3-1 with TRBJ2-7; D is undetermined. CDR3 length equals 15 residues. Germline lookup yields CDR1 LGHDT and CDR2 YNNKEL (reference sequence). The CDR3 reads CASSPSRSLFYERYF. In nucleotides, the CDR3 is TGTGCCAGCAGTCCCAGTCGAAGCCTTTTCTACGAGCGGTACTTC.

In DNA form, the CDR3 reads TGTGCCAGCAGTGAGCGACGCACAGATACGCAGTATTTT. This encodes CASSERRTDTQYF. This chain uses TRBV6-1 with TRBJ2-3; D is undetermined. Trimming removed 3 bases from V and 1 base from J, with 5 bases in between. There are 13 residues in the CDR3. The germline gives CDR1 MNHNS, CDR2 SASEGT.

A note on this clonotype: With a much larger clone just one base away, this may be a read error. J is TRBJ2-1 and V is TRBV3-1; TRBD2 aligns across 8 bases. V lost 1 base to trimming and J lost 6 bases; unmatched junction nucleotides: 5. Germline loops: CDR1 LGHDT, CDR2 YNNKEL (reference sequence). This CDR3 is built from 15 residues. For the CDR3, the DNA is TGTGCCAGCAGCCAAGCGGGAGGGGCCCCCAATGAGCAGTTCTTC. Residues: CASSQAGGAPNEQFF.

In its sample, this clonotype was seen many times. V and J are TRBV7-2 and TRBJ2-2; D is ambiguous. From germline, CDR1 is SGHTA and CDR2 FQGNSA. The CDR3 extends over 15 amino acids. Trimming cost V 1 base and J 5 bases, with 11 bases left between them. CDR3 DNA: TGTGCCAGCAGCTTAGTGGGAAAAATAACCGGGGAGCTGTTTTTT. Protein product: CASSLVGKITGELFF.

This chain connects TRBV6-4 to TRBJ1-1; D is unclear. The CDR3 extends over 18 amino acids. CDR1 is MRHNA, CDR2 SNTAGT, per germline. Trimming removed 3 bases at V and 0 bases at J, with 20 bases between. The CDR3 DNA follows: TGTGCCAGCAGTGAATCTTTAGGCAGACACGTCATGAACACTGAAGCTTTCTTT. Its translation: CASSESLGRHVMNTEAFF.

Concerning this clonotype: At one boundary the junction diverges from the germline segment, which might be a read error. CDR3 DNA: TGTGCCAGCAGTCCTGGGACTAGCGGAGGACAAGAGGCCCAGTACTTC. Translating gives CASSPGTSGGQEAQYF. The rearrangement uses TRBV28 and TRBJ2-5; 11 bases are shared with TRBD2. The CDR3 covers 16 residues. CDR1 is MDHEN, CDR2 SYDVKM, per germline.

This clonotype has a handful of counts. The rearrangement links TRBV6-4 to TRBJ2-3, with 7 bases fitting TRBD2. With 0 bases clipped from V and 1 base from J, the junction kept 4 bases outside the gene matches. Per the germline V gene, CDR1 is MRHNA and CDR2 is SNTAGT. The CDR3 totals 16 residues. This CDR3 is CASSDSAGRGTDTQYF. In nucleotides, the CDR3 is TGTGCCAGCAGTGACTCGGCGGGGAGGGGCACAGATACGCAGTATTTT.

V usage is TRBV6-2 or TRBV6-3 and J usage is TRBJ1-2; no definite D call. CDR1 and CDR2 (germline): MNHEY, SVGEGT. The CDR3 loop spans 15 amino acids. Trimming took off 6 bases at V and 0 bases at J, with 14 bases between the two ends. The DNA of the CDR3 is TGTGCCAGCAGCCGGTGGACGGAAACTAACTATGGCTACACCTTC. This sequence encodes CASSRWTETNYGYTF.

This clonotype has ten or more counts. The chain employs TRBV14 and TRBJ2-1; no reliable D call. Trimming cost V 1 base and J 3 bases, with 10 bases left between them. CDR3 length: 15 residues. In germline, CDR1 is SGHDN, CDR2 FVKESK. CDR3 DNA sequence: TGTGCCAGCAGCCAAGTGGGTGTGTACTACAATGAGCAGTTCTTC. This encodes CASSQVGVYYNEQFF.

The chain couples TRBV10-2 to TRBJ1-6; no clear D gene. Trimming pared 2 bases from V and 6 bases from J, leaving 8 bases between. The CDR3 contains 14 residues. Per the germline V gene, CDR1 is WSHSY and CDR2 is SAAADI. CDR3: CASSEGLFNSPLHF. Here the CDR3 DNA reads TGCGCCAGCAGTGAGGGACTTTTTAATTCACCCCTCCACTTT.